This paragraph covers one TCR beta chain sequence. The data derive from a study of blood T cell repertoires in COVID-19. Study overall: The United States, Italy and Spain were the sources of the acute and convalescent COVID-19 samples. PBMCs, B-cell-depleted T cells, or T cells provided the cDNA or gDNA that made up the material.

The CDR3 runs to 14 residues. Germline V lookup: CDR1 SNHLY, CDR2 FYNNEI. V shed 8 bases and J shed 0 bases, with 11 bases lying between them. How the authors handled the data: Nucleated cell counts were estimated from reference gene primer amplification. The method was immunoSEQ multiplex PCR; TCRdb's version includes in-frame clones alone and lacks a portion of them. That table supplies the V and J calls and clone size; D and trimming were determined from the DNA. The sample lists a few hundred thousand clones, over 70% occurring once. The receptor comes from a woman aged 45-60 years with acute or convalescent COVID-19. The chain has TRBV2 and TRBJ2-1, with D possibly being TRBD1 (5 bases). Sample: peripheral blood. CDR3 bases: TGTGCCAGCGACAGTCCAAACTCCTACAATGAGCAGTTCTTC. Translation gives CASDSPNSYNEQFF.